The 5 T cell receptor beta chains presented below share a single source sample, sequenced in a study of T cell repertoires in cytomegalovirus infection. No antigen is known for these receptors. MiXCR, applied by TCRdb to the reads, yields one record per CDR3 protein. The sample contains about half a million distinct CDR3 sequences, around 35% of which appear only once. This specimen consisted of cultured PBMCs, obtained from culture after CMV antigen stimulation. The receptors were gathered from a human donor in good health (CMV status not recorded). Some clones in this sample may be carry-over from other donors' samples.

This clonotype was observed a few times. This sequence joins TRBV7-7 and TRBJ2-7; 7 bases align to TRBD1. CDR1 is SSHAT and CDR2 is FNYEAQ in the germline V gene (reference sequence). V was pared by 5 bases and J by 5 bases, with 12 bases of the junction left unmatched. This CDR3 is built from 15 residues. CDR3 amino acids: CASSAEVGTADEQYF. The CDR3 DNA sequence: TGTGCCAGCAGCGCCGAGGTGGGGACAGCCGACGAGCAGTACTTC.

The sample holds one count of this clonotype. This chain links TRBV7-4 with TRBJ2-3, with 14 nucleotides matching TRBD2. V gave up 4 bases and J gave up 8 bases; unmatched junction bases: 2. The CDR3 consists of 14 residues. CDR1 SGHVT and CDR2 SQSDAQ come from the germline V gene. The CDR3: CASSSGLAGATQYF. The CDR3 coding sequence is TGTGCCAGCAGCTCGGGACTAGCGGGAGCTACGCAGTATTTT.

This clonotype was detected ten times or more. The V gene is TRBV6-1, the J gene TRBJ1-5, with TRBD1 identical over 8 bases. The CDR3 sequence is 15 residues long. V shed 5 bases, J shed 4 bases, and the junction held 7 bases outside the gene matches. Germline CDR1 MNHNS, CDR2 SASEGT. In nucleotides, the CDR3 is TGTGCCAGCAGTATTGGACAGGGACTAAATCAGCCCCAGCATTTT. It translates to CASSIGQGLNQPQHF.

The chain links TRBV30 to TRBJ2-1; 12 nucleotides align to TRBD2. Trimming cost V 0 bases and J 15 bases; bases outside gene matches: 6. Per germline, CDR1 GTSNPN and CDR2 SVGIG (reference sequence). This CDR3 comprises 13 residues. In nucleotides, the CDR3 is TGTGCCTGGAGTGTACTGACTAGCGGGAGTACGTTCTTC. It translates to CAWSVLTSGSTFF.

This clonotype has more than one count but fewer than ten. The chain is built from TRBV27 and TRBJ2-1; no clear D. V gave up 4 bases and J gave up 10 bases, with 8 bases separating them. Germline CDR1 and CDR2: MNHEY and SMNVEV (reference sequence). The CDR3 loop spans 11 amino acids. The CDR3 loop reads CASSSVVEQFF. CDR3 nucleotides: TGTGCCAGCAGTTCCGTGGTAGAGCAGTTCTTC.